This TCR beta chain originates from a study of T and B cells in COVID-19 patients. The overall study: Peripheral blood came from COVID-19 patients with active infection or after recovery.

The study's findings and limits: Patients with COVID-19 reportedly showed strongly skewed T cell receptor beta variable and joining gene usage.

By share, this clonotype counts as medium-sized. Its specificity is unknown. A junction end diverges from the germline sequence, so it may reflect a read error. Blood genomic DNA input for TRB amplification was roughly 220-500 ng. BIOMED2 TRB-A/B primer pools were used in multiplex TRB PCR. Using its own MiXCR run on the multiplex PCR reads, TCRdb lists one record per CDR3 protein. This sample has some 5,000 distinct CDR3 sequences, with over 25% found just once. CDR1 and CDR2 (germline): MNHEY, SMNVEV (reference sequence). This CDR3 spans 15 amino acids. V gene TRBV27 combines with J gene TRBJ2-3, with 10 bases fitting TRBD1. The receptor was derived from a human donor with active COVID-19. What was sequenced was blood. The CDR3 DNA sequence: TGTGCCACCAGTGATCCCGACAGGGGGCCAGATACGCAGTATTTT. Its translation: CATSDPDRGPDTQYF.